The following is a T cell receptor (beta chain) sequence with its context. This CDR3 region has 16 residues. V trimming: 5 bases; J trimming: 3 bases; junction bases outside the gene matches: 13. The germline V gene has CDR1 SEHNR and CDR2 FQNEAQ (reference sequence). This specimen belongs to a study of OX40 agonist ivuxolimab in advanced cancers. Measured with immunoSEQ multiplex PCR; TCRdb has only the in-frame clones, and not every one. The data contain approximately 44,000 clones, approximately 80% of them singletons. The sample in question was CD4+ or CD8+ T cells sorted from blood, obtained in a trial of the OX40 agonist ivuxolimab. The TCR sequence derives from an adult with an advanced solid tumor such as melanoma, head and neck, liver or kidney cancer. The chain combines TRBV7-9 with TRBJ2-7, with 7 bases matching TRBD1. This CDR3 is CASSMIGGQASYEQYF. CDR3 coding DNA: TGTGCCAGCAGCATGATCGGTGGACAGGCGAGCTACGAGCAGTACTTC.